The 13 T cell receptor beta chains listed next were all sequenced from one sample in a study of type 1 and type 2 diabetes patients. Amplification started from genomic DNA. The TCR beta CDR3 region was amplified using 30 forward and 13 reverse primers. Each CDR3 protein is one row after TCRdb ran MiXCR on the multiplex PCR reads. The sample has 270,000 or so distinct CDR3 sequences; approximately 50% are singletons. The specimen sequenced was peripheral blood mononuclear cells (PBMCs). All receptors come from a man aged 18 to 29 with type 2 diabetes.

This chain connects TRBV12-3 or TRBV12-4 to TRBJ1-4; D is uncertain. Trimming removed 1 base at V and 6 bases at J, with 3 bases between. The CDR3 totals 12 residues. The CDR3 sequence: CASSLGDEKLFF. The CDR3 coding sequence is TGTGCCAGCAGTTTAGGAGATGAAAAACTGTTTTTT.

V is TRBV10-3 and J is TRBJ2-7; 8 nucleotides line up with TRBD1. Germline values: CDR1 ENHRY, CDR2 SYGVKD. The CDR3 is 14 residues long. The V segment lost 7 bases and the J segment 1 base; nucleotides outside the gene matches: 6. For the CDR3, the DNA is TGTGCCATCATGCAGGACAGGGAGTCCTACGAGCAGTACTTC. Its translation: CAIMQDRESYEQYF.

As to this clonotype: Its ends do not fully match the called genes, so a read error is possible. The chain recombines TRBV10-1 with TRBJ2-7; the D is unclear. Germline V lookup: CDR1 WNHNN, CDR2 SYGVQD (reference sequence). CDR3 length: 14 amino acids. CDR3 DNA sequence: TGCGGCAGCAGTGAGCCATATCTAAACTACGAGCAGTACTTC. This codes for CGSSEPYLNYEQYF.

The V gene is TRBV12-3 or TRBV12-4, the J gene TRBJ1-5; D is undetermined. The CDR3 contains 15 residues. V gave up 3 bases and J gave up 5 bases, with 14 bases separating them. CDR3 protein: CASSLGGLGDQPQHF. In DNA, the CDR3 is TGTGCCAGCAGTTTGGGCGGGCTCGGGGATCAGCCCCAGCATTTT.

V usage is TRBV5-1 and J usage is TRBJ2-7; 11 positions match TRBD2. The CDR3 runs 15 residues. Germline trimming cut 3 bases from V and 4 bases from J; bases unmatched to any gene: 6. The germline V gene has CDR1 SGHRS and CDR2 YFSETQ. Written as DNA, the CDR3 is TGCGCCAGCAGCTCGTCCCTAGCGGGAGGATACGAGCAGTACTTC. Its translation: CASSSSLAGGYEQYF.

The rearrangement joins TRBV27 to TRBJ2-3; D is unresolved. CDR3 length equals 13 residues. Per the germline V gene, CDR1 is MNHEY and CDR2 is SMNVEV (reference sequence). Trimming removed 6 bases from V and 1 base from J, with 8 bases in between. This CDR3 reads CASSGVGTDTQYF. In DNA, the CDR3 is TGTGCCAGCAGCGGCGTGGGCACAGATACGCAGTATTTT.

The chain has TRBV28 and TRBJ1-2, with a possible D match to TRBD1 (6 bases). Trimming removed 5 bases from V and 8 bases from J, with 15 bases in between. This CDR3 region has 13 residues. CDR1 is MDHEN and CDR2 is SYDVKM in the germline V gene. The CDR3 reads CASSVLGGRGYTF. Here the CDR3 DNA reads TGTGCCAGCAGTGTACTTGGGGGGCGAGGCTACACCTTC.

The rearrangement uses TRBV4-3 and TRBJ1-2, with D tentatively TRBD1 (6 bases). Germline CDR1 is LGHNA and CDR2 is YSLEER. The CDR3 length is 14 residues. Trimming stripped 1 base from V and 4 bases from J, with 10 bases between. The chain's CDR3 is CASSQGQGSYGYTF. In DNA, the CDR3 is TGCGCCAGCAGCCAAGGTCAGGGGAGCTATGGCTACACCTTC.

This chain joins TRBV7-2 and TRBJ2-1; D uncertain. The V gene's germline CDR1 is SGHTA and CDR2 FQGNSA. CDR3 length: 15 residues. Trimming took 3 bases from V and 5 from J, leaving 14 bases between them. CDR3 loop: CASSFIVGSHNEQFF. CDR3 nucleotide sequence: TGTGCCAGCAGCTTTATCGTCGGATCCCACAATGAGCAGTTCTTC.

A remark on this clonotype: The junction departs from the called germline gene at one end, perhaps through a read error. The chain is built from TRBV7-2 and TRBJ2-7, with TRBD2 matching over 12 bases. The CDR3 consists of 16 residues. Germline lookup yields CDR1 SGHTA and CDR2 FQGNSA. The CDR3 coding sequence is TGTGCCAGCAGCTACCTAGCGGGAGGGCCCTCCAACGAGCAGTACTTC. Translated, it gives CASSYLAGGPSNEQYF.

The table lists this clonotype with a count of one. The J gene is TRBJ2-7, the V gene TRBV28; a weak D match, TRBD1 (5 bases). The V end was cut by 0 bases, the J end by 2 bases, with 11 bases between. The CDR3 has 15 amino acids. In germline, CDR1 is MDHEN, CDR2 SYDVKM. DNA of the CDR3: TGTGCCAGCAGTTTATGGGGGCACCCGACCTACGAGCAGTACTTC. Protein: CASSLWGHPTYEQYF. The variable domain in full, with the rest retrieved from reference TRBV28 and TRBJ2-7, is DVKVTQSSRYLVKRTGEKVFLECVQDMDHENMFWYRQDPGLGLRLIYFSYDVKMKEKGDIPEGYSVSREKKERFSLILESASTNQTSMYLCASSLWGHPTYEQYFGPGTRLTVT.

This clonotype was counted a few times. J is TRBJ1-1 and V is TRBV4-2, with a tentative D call TRBD1 (6 bases). Germline V gene data show CDR1 as LGHNA and CDR2 as YNFKEQ. The CDR3 extends over 15 amino acids. The ends were cut back, 0 bases at V and 4 bases at J, with 12 bases in the middle. The CDR3 loop reads CASSQDQGTSTEAFF. For the CDR3, the DNA is TGTGCCAGCAGCCAAGATCAGGGGACGAGCACTGAAGCTTTCTTT.

The V gene is TRBV12-3 or TRBV12-4, the J gene TRBJ2-7, with TRBD2 matching over 11 bases. CDR3 length equals 14 residues. V shed 6 bases and J 2 bases; nucleotides not matched to a gene: 3. CDR3 residues: CASSTGLAAYEQYF. CDR3 nucleotides: TGTGCCAGCAGCACGGGACTAGCGGCCTACGAGCAGTACTTC.